Listed below are T cell receptor beta chains from one sample, sequenced in a study of OX40 agonist ivuxolimab in advanced cancers. Sequencing was performed with immunoSEQ multiplex PCR; in TCRdb, only in-frame clones are kept and a portion is missing. This sample has more than 60,000 clones, with roughly four fifths found just once. The specimen was CD4+ or CD8+ T cells sorted from blood, collected in a trial of the OX40 agonist ivuxolimab. Receptors originate from an adult with an advanced solid tumor such as melanoma, head and neck, liver or kidney cancer. Both conserved end residues are part of each CDR3. The order of the fields is D gene, clone size, V gene, J gene, CDR3 protein, CDR3 DNA. A D gene is named only where the DNA matches it firmly. The size field is filled for only some rows; it gives once, few, many or a size class.

NA	few	TRBV6-5	TRBJ2-5	CASSRTVEETQYF	TGTGCCAGCAGCCGGACAGTTGAAGAGACCCAGTACTTC
NA	NA	TRBV27	TRBJ2-1	CASSLFLNYLNEQFF	TGTGCCAGCAGTTTATTTCTCAACTACCTCAATGAGCAGTTCTTC
TRBD1	NA	TRBV6-5	TRBJ2-5	CASLEQGAPRETQYF	TGTGCCAGTTTGGAACAGGGGGCTCCGCGAGAGACCCAGTACTTC
NA	NA	TRBV5-6	TRBJ1-3	CASFVGAGAGNTIYF	TGTGCCAGCTTCGTGGGGGCGGGGGCTGGAAACACCATATATTTT
NA	NA	TRBV6-6	TRBJ2-5	CASTKTYRETQYF	TGTGCCAGCACTAAAACCTATCGGGAGACCCAGTACTTC
TRBD1	few	TRBV18	TRBJ2-5	CASSRTGQETQYF	TGTGCCAGCTCCCGGACAGGGCAAGAGACCCAGTACTTC
TRBD1	NA	TRBV29-1	TRBJ1-1	CSVVKRGGTGVNTEAFF	TGCAGCGTTGTTAAGAGAGGGGGGACAGGGGTGAACACTGAAGCTTTCTTT
NA	NA	TRBV5-1	TRBJ1-6	CASSLVAGPNSPLHF	TGCGCCAGCAGCTTAGTGGCAGGGCCGAATTCACCCCTCCACTTT
NA	NA	TRBV18	TRBJ1-1	CASSPRGGDTEAFF	TGTGCCAGCTCCCCCAGGGGTGGGGACACTGAAGCTTTCTTT
TRBD1	NA	TRBV7-6	TRBJ2-7	CASSLGQYDEQYF	TGTGCCAGCAGCCTGGGACAGTACGACGAGCAGTACTTC
NA	NA	TRBV18	TRBJ1-1	CASFRHAENTEAFF	TGTGCCAGCTTCCGACACGCTGAGAACACTGAAGCTTTCTTT
NA	once	TRBV2	TRBJ2-3	CASSKDWGRGTDTQYF	TGTGCCAGCAGTAAGGACTGGGGGCGAGGCACAGATACACAGTATTTT
NA	NA	TRBV28	TRBJ2-1	CASSFVGQANNEQFF	TGTGCCAGCAGTTTTGTGGGACAAGCTAACAATGAGCAGTTCTTC
NA	NA	TRBV5-1	TRBJ2-1	CASSWGPPKNEQFF	TGCGCCAGCAGCTGGGGCCCGCCGAAAAATGAGCAGTTCTTC
NA	NA	TRBV7-9	TRBJ2-2	CASSFPLTDQNTGELFF	TGTGCCAGCAGCTTTCCCCTGACAGACCAGAACACCGGGGAGCTGTTTTTT
TRBD1	NA	TRBV29-1	TRBJ1-2	CSVEEGRGNHYGYTF	TGCAGCGTTGAAGAAGGCAGGGGGAATCACTATGGCTACACCTTC
TRBD1	NA	TRBV7-3	TRBJ2-3	CASSPGTGPDTQYF	TGTGCCAGCAGCCCCGGGACAGGGCCAGATACGCAGTATTTT
NA	NA	TRBV6-1	TRBJ2-6	CASRTGSGANVLTF	TGTGCCAGCAGAACAGGCTCTGGGGCCAACGTCCTGACTTTC
NA	NA	TRBV5-1	TRBJ2-2	CASSLDPFGGGQTGELFF	TGCGCCAGCAGCTTGGACCCCTTTGGGGGAGGCCAAACCGGGGAGCTGTTTTTT
NA	NA	TRBV29-1	TRBJ2-1	CSVEYISGSYNEQFF	TGCAGCGTTGAATATATTAGCGGCTCCTACAATGAGCAGTTCTTC
TRBD2	NA	TRBV7-3	TRBJ2-5	CASSSSGRASEETQYF	TGTGCCAGCAGCTCTAGCGGGAGGGCCTCAGAGGAGACCCAGTACTTC
TRBD1	NA	TRBV5-1	TRBJ2-3	CASSRGGTGSTDTQYF	TGCGCCAGCAGCCGGGGAGGGACAGGGAGCACAGATACGCAGTATTTT
NA	NA	TRBV30	TRBJ1-2	CACFQGRGFWYGYTF	TGTGCCTGTTTTCAGGGAAGAGGATTTTGGTATGGCTACACCTTC
NA	once	TRBV7-3	TRBJ2-7	CASSLSGGEQYF	TGTGCCAGCAGCTTATCCGGTGGCGAGCAGTACTTC
NA	NA	TRBV20-1	TRBJ2-5	CSATGLETQYF	TGCAGTGCTACAGGGTTAGAGACCCAGTACTTC
NA	NA	TRBV2	TRBJ1-2	CASSVSERSFYGYTF	TGTGCCAGCAGTGTTTCCGAGCGGTCTTTCTATGGCTACACCTTC
NA	NA	TRBV6-1	TRBJ2-7	CASSEVSRSYEQYF	TGTGCCAGCAGTGAAGTTAGCAGGTCCTACGAGCAGTACTTC
TRBD2	few	TRBV28	TRBJ2-3	CASTYSSGSTDTQYF	TGTGCCAGCACCTATTCTAGCGGGAGCACAGATACGCAGTATTTT